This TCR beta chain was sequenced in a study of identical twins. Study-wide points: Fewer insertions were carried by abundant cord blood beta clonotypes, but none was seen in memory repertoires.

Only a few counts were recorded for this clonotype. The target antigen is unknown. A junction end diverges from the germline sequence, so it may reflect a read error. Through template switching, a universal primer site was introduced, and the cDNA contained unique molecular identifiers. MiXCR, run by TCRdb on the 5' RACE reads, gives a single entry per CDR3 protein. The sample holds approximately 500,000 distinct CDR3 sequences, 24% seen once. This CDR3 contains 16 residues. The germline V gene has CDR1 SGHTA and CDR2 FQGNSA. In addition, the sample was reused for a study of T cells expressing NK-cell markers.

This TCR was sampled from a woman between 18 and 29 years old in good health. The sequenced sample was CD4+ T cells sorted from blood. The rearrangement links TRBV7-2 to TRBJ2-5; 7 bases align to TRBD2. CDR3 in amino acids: CASSPNGGLLAETQYF. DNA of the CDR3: TGTGCCAGCAGCCCCAACGGGGGGTTATTGGCGGAGACCCAGTATTTC.